This TCR beta chain was sequenced during a study of shared clonotypes between healthy human individuals. With regard to this clone: Its antigen remains unknown.

The CDR3 is made up of 15 amino acids. The germline V gene has CDR1 SGHRS and CDR2 YFSETQ. V shed 5 bases and J 6 bases; nucleotides not matched to a gene: 13. Naive CD8 cells lacked CD45RO, underwent positive selection for CCR7 and left out terminally differentiated effector memory CD45RA+ cells. The study drew all its donors from Caucasian adults living in Nashville, Tennessee. Study-level findings and limits: Naive subsets, compared against memory subsets, generally had larger estimated richness values. Across a few donors, naive CD4 shared roughly 5%, naive CD8 more than 3%, memory CD4 2% to 2.5%, memory CD8 0.4% to 0.5%. The authors expected sequencing depth to affect clonotype sharing among donors.

The assay was immunoSEQ multiplex PCR, and TCRdb's table has in-frame clones only and misses some. The sample has 560,000 or so clones, around 96% seen once. Sequences were obtained from naive CD8+ T cells sorted from blood. The receptor was derived from a woman under 40 in good health. This chain uses TRBV5-1 with TRBJ2-7; 8 bases are a match to TRBD1. The CDR3 loop reads CASRGGGQGLGEQYF. CDR3 DNA sequence: TGCGCCAGCAGAGGAGGAGGACAGGGACTCGGCGAGCAGTACTTC. Based on the CDR3 plus reference TRBV5-1 and TRBJ2-7, the full variable domain is KAGVTQTPRYLIKTRGQQVTLSCSPISGHRSVSWYQQTPGQGLQFLFEYFSETQRNKGNFPGRFSGRQFSNSRSEMNVSTLELGDSALYLCASRGGGQGLGEQYFGPGTRLTVT.